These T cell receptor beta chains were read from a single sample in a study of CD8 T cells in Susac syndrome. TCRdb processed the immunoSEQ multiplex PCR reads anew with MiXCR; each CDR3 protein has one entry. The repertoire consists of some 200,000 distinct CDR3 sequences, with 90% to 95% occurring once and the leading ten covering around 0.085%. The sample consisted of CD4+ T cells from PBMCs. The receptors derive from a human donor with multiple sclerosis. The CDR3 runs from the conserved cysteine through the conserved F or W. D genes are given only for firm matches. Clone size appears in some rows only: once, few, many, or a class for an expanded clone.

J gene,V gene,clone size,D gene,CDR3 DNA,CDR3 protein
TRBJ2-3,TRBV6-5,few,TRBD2,TGTGCCAGCAGTCGTACTAGCGGGAGCACAGATACGCAGTATTTT,CASSRTSGSTDTQYF
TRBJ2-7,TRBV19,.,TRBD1,TGTGCCAGTAGTATCGACAGGGACTACGAGCAGTACTTC,CASSIDRDYEQYF
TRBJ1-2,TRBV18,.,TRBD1,TGTGCCAGCTCTCTTCGGGGACAGACTGACTACACCTTC,CASSLRGQTDYTF
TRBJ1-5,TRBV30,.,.,TGTGCCTGGAGTGTACCCGGGGGGGACGCTCAGCCCCAGCATTTT,CAWSVPGGDAQPQHF
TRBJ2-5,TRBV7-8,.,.,TGTGCCAGCAGCTTAAAGGAGGGGACCCAGTACTTC,CASSLKEGTQYF
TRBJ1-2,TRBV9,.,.,TGTGCCAGCAGCAGGGGCAGGGATGGCTACACCTTC,CASSRGRDGYTF
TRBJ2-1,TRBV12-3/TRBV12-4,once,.,TGTGCCAGCAGTTTAGCGACACCACTTTACAATGAGCAGTTCTTC,CASSLATPLYNEQFF
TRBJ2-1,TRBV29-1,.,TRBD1,TGCAGCGTTGCAGGACAGGGTGTCAATGAGCAGTTCTTC,CSVAGQGVNEQFF
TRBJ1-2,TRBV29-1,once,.,TGCAGCGTTTGGGGGGAAAATGGCTACACCTTC,CSVWGENGYTF
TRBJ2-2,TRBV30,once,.,TGTGCCTGGAAGCCCGGGCCCCAAAACACCGGGGAGCTGTTTTTT,CAWKPGPQNTGELFF
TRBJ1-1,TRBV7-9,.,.,TGTGCCAGCAGCTTGGAGTTAAACACTGAAGCTTTCTTT,CASSLELNTEAFF
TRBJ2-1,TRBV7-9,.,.,TGTGCCAGCAGCTTAGAAGGGGGGACTGCCTACGATGAGCAGTTCTTC,CASSLEGGTAYDEQFF
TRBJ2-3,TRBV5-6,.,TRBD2,TGTGCCAGCAGCTCGGGACTAGCAGCAGATACGCAGTATTTT,CASSSGLAADTQYF
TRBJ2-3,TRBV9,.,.,TGTGCCAGCAGCTTACAGCCTAGCACCGGCAGGGATACGCAGTATTTT,CASSLQPSTGRDTQYF
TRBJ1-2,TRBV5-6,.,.,TGTGCCAGCAGCTTGACAACCGCCGCTAGGAAGGGGGGCTACACCTTC,CASSLTTAARKGGYTF
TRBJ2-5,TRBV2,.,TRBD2,TGTGCCAGCAGTGGGGGACTAGCAGAAGAGACCCAGTACTTC,CASSGGLAEETQYF
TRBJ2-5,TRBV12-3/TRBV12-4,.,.,TGTGCCAGCAAAGGGAGGGAGACCCAGTACTTC,CASKGRETQYF
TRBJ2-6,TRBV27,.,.,TGTGCCAGCCGACGCTCTGGGGCCAACGTCCTGACTTTC,CASRRSGANVLTF
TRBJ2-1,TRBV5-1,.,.,TGCGCCAGCAGCTTGAGGGCCAGGGATGAGCAGTTCTTC,CASSLRARDEQFF
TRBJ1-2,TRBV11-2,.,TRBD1,TGTGCCAGCAGCTTCGACAGGGCCGGTGGTTCTTATGGCTACACCTTC,CASSFDRAGGSYGYTF
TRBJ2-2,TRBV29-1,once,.,TGCAGCGTTGCCCACCGCGGGGGCCCGCGGGGCACCGGGGAGCTGTTTTTT,CSVAHRGGPRGTGELFF
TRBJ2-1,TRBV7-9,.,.,TGTGCCAGCGGACCATTCACTAGTATCGATGAGCAGTTCTTC,CASGPFTSIDEQFF
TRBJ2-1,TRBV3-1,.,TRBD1,TGTGCCAGCAGCCACCGGGACAGCTACAATGAGCAGTTCTTC,CASSHRDSYNEQFF
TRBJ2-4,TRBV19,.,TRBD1,TGTGCCAGTGCGAGGACAGGGAAAAACATTCAGTACTTC,CASARTGKNIQYF
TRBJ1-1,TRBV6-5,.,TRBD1,TGTGCCAGCGGGACAGGGGCGAACACTGAAGCTTTCTTT,CASGTGANTEAFF
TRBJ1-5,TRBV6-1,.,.,TGTGCCAGCAGCCGCGACCCTAGCAATCAGCCCCAGCATTTT,CASSRDPSNQPQHF
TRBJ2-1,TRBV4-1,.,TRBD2,TGCGCCAGCAGTCCGGGACTAGCGAGACGACTCTACAATGAGCAGTTCTTC,CASSPGLARRLYNEQFF
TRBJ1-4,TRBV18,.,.,TGTGCCAGCTCACCTGCAGGAAACGAAAAACTGTTTTTT,CASSPAGNEKLFF
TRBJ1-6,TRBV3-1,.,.,TGTGCCAGCAGCCGGGACGGGTATTCACCCCTCCACTTT,CASSRDGYSPLHF
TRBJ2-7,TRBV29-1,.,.,TGCAGCGTGACGTACTGGATCGGTGACGAGCAGTACTTC,CSVTYWIGDEQYF
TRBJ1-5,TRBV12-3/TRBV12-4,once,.,TGTGCCAGCAGTTTCGCTGGCAATCAGCCCCAGCATTTT,CASSFAGNQPQHF
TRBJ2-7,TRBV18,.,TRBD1,TGTGCCAGCTCGCCCGGGGGACAGGGAAGCTACGAGCAGTACTTC,CASSPGGQGSYEQYF
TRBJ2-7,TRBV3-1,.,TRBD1,TGTGCCACCCGGGACAGGGGAACCTACGAGCAGTACTTC,CATRDRGTYEQYF
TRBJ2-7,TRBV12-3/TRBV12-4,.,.,TGTGCCAGCAGTCGGACCCCAGTTAGCTCCTACGAGCAGTACTTC,CASSRTPVSSYEQYF
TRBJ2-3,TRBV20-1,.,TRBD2,TGCAGTGCTACACGGGGGGGCCCAGATACGCAGTATTTT,CSATRGGPDTQYF
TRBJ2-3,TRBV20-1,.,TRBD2,TGCAGTGCTAGAGTTGGCGGGAGGGCCCCAGATACGCAGTATTTT,CSARVGGRAPDTQYF
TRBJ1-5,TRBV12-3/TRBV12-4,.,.,TGTGCCAGCAGTTATGCCCCTAGCAATCAGCCCCAGCATTTT,CASSYAPSNQPQHF
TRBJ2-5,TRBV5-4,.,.,TGTGCCAGCAGCTTGGTAACCGGGGCCCCGGAGACCCAGTACTTC,CASSLVTGAPETQYF
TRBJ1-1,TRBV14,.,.,TGTGCCAGCACCTCTGGGCTGAACACTGAAGCTTTCTTT,CASTSGLNTEAFF
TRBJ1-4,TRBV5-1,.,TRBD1,TGCGCCAGCAGCCCCGGGACAGGGGGAGAACGGGAAAAACTGTTTTTT,CASSPGTGGEREKLFF
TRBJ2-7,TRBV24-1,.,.,TGTGCCACCAGTCCAGGGACCGCCGGCACCTACGAGCAGTACTTC,CATSPGTAGTYEQYF
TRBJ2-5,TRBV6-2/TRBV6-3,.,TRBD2,TGTGCCAGCACTAGAGGACTAGCGGGGGGGCAGGAGACCCAGTACTTC,CASTRGLAGGQETQYF
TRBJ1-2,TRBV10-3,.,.,TGTGCCATCAGTGCGACTATTAGTGATTCCTGGTATGGCTACACCTTC,CAISATISDSWYGYTF
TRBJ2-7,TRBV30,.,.,TGTGCCGGACATACCCCAGAGGGTACCTACGAGCAGTACTTC,CAGHTPEGTYEQYF
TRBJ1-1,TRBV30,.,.,TGTGCCTGGACCAGGGTCAGGAACACTGAAGCTTTCTTT,CAWTRVRNTEAFF
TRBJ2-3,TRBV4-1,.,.,TGCGCCAGCAGCCAACTGGTACAGGCTCTTACTAGCACAGATACGCAGTATTTT,CASSQLVQALTSTDTQYF
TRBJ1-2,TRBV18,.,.,TGTGCCAGCTCGAAACAGGACTATGGCTACACCTTC,CASSKQDYGYTF
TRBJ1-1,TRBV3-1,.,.,TGTGCCAGCAGCCAAGGCCCAGCCCGCGTAACGGGAGCTTTCTTT,CASSQGPARVTGAFF
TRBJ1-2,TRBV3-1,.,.,TGTGCCAGCAGCCACGGGACGGGACGAGGGTATGGCTACACCTTC,CASSHGTGRGYGYTF
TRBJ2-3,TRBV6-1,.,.,TGTGCCCAACGGGGAGAAGGCACAGATACGCAGTATTTT,CAQRGEGTDTQYF